These 9 T cell receptor beta chains were sequenced from one sample in a study of blood T cell repertoires in COVID-19. Libraries were prepared by immunoSEQ multiplex PCR; TCRdb keeps only in-frame clonotypes and omits some of them. The table has 130,000 or so clones, approximately 84% seen once; the top ten hold approximately 18%. Sequences were obtained from peripheral blood. These receptors were taken from a woman of 80 years or more with acute or convalescent COVID-19.

The gene calls are TRBV19 and TRBJ2-3; 7 nucleotides align to TRBD2. The CDR3 is made up of 16 amino acids. Germline V CDR1 and CDR2: LNHDA, SQIVND (reference sequence). With V trimmed by 1 base and J by 4 bases, 8 bases remained unmatched. CDR3 loop: CASSIARGSGADTQYF. CDR3 nucleotide sequence: TGTGCCAGTAGTATAGCGCGCGGGAGTGGGGCAGATACGCAGTATTTT.

This clone was counted a few times. The chain employs TRBV9 and TRBJ1-2; D perhaps matches TRBD1 (6 bases). V was clipped by 0 bases and J by 4 bases, with 13 bases between them. Germline V gene data show CDR1 as SGDLS and CDR2 as YYNGEE. The CDR3 has 15 residues. CDR3 bases: TGTGCCAGCAGCGTAGGATCCGACAGGAGCTATGGCTACACCTTC. This encodes CASSVGSDRSYGYTF.

The chain combines TRBV5-4 with TRBJ2-1; 9 bases agree with TRBD2. Trimming removed 4 bases from V and 0 bases from J; junction bases left unmatched: 8. This CDR3 is built from 17 residues. CDR1 and CDR2 (germline): SGHNT, YYREEE (reference sequence). CDR3 sequence: CASSRGAGGTSYNEQFF. CDR3 bases: TGTGCCAGCAGCCGGGGTGCGGGAGGGACCTCCTACAATGAGCAGTTCTTC.

The gene calls are TRBV11-2 and TRBJ2-6; 9 nucleotides agree with TRBD2. Losses at the gene ends were 4 bases for V and 1 base for J; bases not matched to a gene: 8. This CDR3 region has 18 residues. Germline loops: CDR1 SGHAT, CDR2 FQNNGV. CDR3: CASSSQAGGVSGANVLTF. The CDR3, as DNA: TGTGCCAGCAGCTCCCAAGCGGGAGGCGTTTCTGGGGCCAACGTCCTGACTTTC.

The genes are TRBV5-1 and TRBJ1-1; 9 positions agree with TRBD1. This CDR3 comprises 15 residues. From germline, CDR1 is SGHRS and CDR2 YFSETQ. The junction had 8 bases not matched to a gene; V was cut back by 4 bases and J by 4 bases. This CDR3 reads CASSPNTGGGTEAFF. In nucleotides, the CDR3 is TGCGCCAGCAGCCCAAACACAGGGGGCGGCACTGAAGCTTTCTTT.

The rearrangement uses TRBV1 and TRBJ1-1; TRBD1, the table's D call, lacks a check against the DNA. TRBV1 counts as a pseudogene. The CDR3 has 21 residues. The CDR3 sequence is CTSSQKGGARAPLPLNTEAFF. The CDR3 nucleotides are TGCACCAGCAGCCAAAAAGGGGGAGCAAGAGCCCCCCTTCCCTTGAACACTGAAGCTTTCTTT.

This chain uses TRBV2 with TRBJ1-5; 7 bases are a match to TRBD1. The CDR3 covers 17 residues. Germline values: CDR1 SNHLY, CDR2 FYNNEI. J was trimmed by 0 bases and V by 2 bases; bases with no gene match: 7. Here the CDR3 DNA reads TGTGCCAGCAGTGAAATGGGGTCAGGGGGTAGCAATCAGCCCCAGCATTTT. Protein: CASSEMGSGGSNQPQHF. Full variable domain (rest looked up from reference TRBV2 and TRBJ1-5): EPEVTQTPSHQVTQMGQEVILRCVPISNHLYFYWYRQILGQKVEFLVSFYNNEISEKSEIFDDQFSVERPDGSNFTLKIRSTKLEDSAMYFCASSEMGSGGSNQPQHFGDGTRLSIL.

The V and J genes are TRBV29-1 and TRBJ1-1, with 8 bases identical to TRBD1. This CDR3 comprises 11 residues. The germline V gene encodes CDR1 SQVTM and CDR2 ANQGSEA. With 1 base clipped from V and 10 bases from J, the junction kept 2 bases outside the gene matches. Written as DNA, the CDR3 is TGCAGCGTTGAAGGAGGACAGGGAGCTTTCTTT. Encoded protein: CSVEGGQGAFF.

The J gene is TRBJ1-4, the V gene TRBV5-1; no clear D. Germline CDR1 is SGHRS and CDR2 is YFSETQ. V dropped 2 bases and J dropped 4 bases, with 9 bases sitting between them. The CDR3 is made up of 14 amino acids. This CDR3 reads CASSLGRHNEKLFF. The CDR3 DNA sequence: TGCGCCAGCAGCTTAGGGAGGCATAATGAAAAACTGTTTTTT. The whole variable domain, filled in from reference TRBV5-1 and TRBJ1-4, reads KAGVTQTPRYLIKTRGQQVTLSCSPISGHRSVSWYQQTPGQGLQFLFEYFSETQRNKGNFPGRFSGRQFSNSRSEMNVSTLELGDSALYLCASSLGRHNEKLFFGSGTQLSVL.